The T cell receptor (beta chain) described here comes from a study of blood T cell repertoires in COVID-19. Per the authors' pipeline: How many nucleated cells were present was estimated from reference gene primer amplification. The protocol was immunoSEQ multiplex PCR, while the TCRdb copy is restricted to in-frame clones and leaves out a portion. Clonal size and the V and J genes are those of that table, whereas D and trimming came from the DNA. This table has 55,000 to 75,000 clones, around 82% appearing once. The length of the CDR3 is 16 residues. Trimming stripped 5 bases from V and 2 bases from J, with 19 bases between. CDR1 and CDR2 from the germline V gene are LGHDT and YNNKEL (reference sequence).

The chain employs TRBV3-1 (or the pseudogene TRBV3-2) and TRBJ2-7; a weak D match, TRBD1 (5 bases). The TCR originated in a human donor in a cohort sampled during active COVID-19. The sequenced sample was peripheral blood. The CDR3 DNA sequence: TGTGCCAGCAGCAGGGGTCCTCCTCCCGGCGCCTACGAGCAGTACTTC. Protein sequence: CASSRGPPPGAYEQYF.